This T cell receptor beta chain appears in the sequencing data of a study of blood T cells in healthy people across ages. Remarks on this clonotype: This clone may be a read error of a much larger clone one base away.

With a J-beta primer mix and a sample-barcoded 5' primer, a second PCR ran 7 to 11 cycles. MiXCR was run by TCRdb on the 5' RACE reads, yielding one entry per CDR3 protein. In the table there are around 670,000 distinct CDR3 sequences, approximately 30% of which are singletons. Germline V gives CDR1 SGDLS, CDR2 YYNGEE. Trimming pared 1 base from V and 4 bases from J, leaving 8 bases between. This CDR3 is built from 13 residues. The chain has TRBV9 and TRBJ1-2; D gene ambiguous. This receptor was obtained from a woman aged 80 or over in good health. The sample comprised blood. DNA for the CDR3: TGTGCCAGCAGCGTATCGGAGGGCTATGGCTACACCTTC. Protein: CASSVSEGYGYTF.